A single sample is the source of the 20 T cell receptor beta chains below, sequenced in a study of CD8 T cells in Susac syndrome. Random-hexamer reverse transcription was applied to roughly 0.5 to 1 ug RNA. TCRdb re-derived calls from the immunoSEQ multiplex PCR reads in MiXCR, one entry per CDR3 protein. Of 130,000 or so distinct CDR3 sequences detected, over 80% appear once; the ten largest clones hold 0.51%. Sequenced: CD8+ T cells from PBMCs. The receptor source for this set is a human donor with multiple sclerosis.

CDR3 amino acids: CSARDGSSTEAFF. CDR3 sequence (DNA): TGCAGTGCTAGAGATGGGAGTAGCACTGAAGCTTTCTTT. The rearrangement joins TRBV20-1 to TRBJ1-1; D gene uncertain. The germline CDR1 and CDR2 sequences are DFQATT and SNEGSKA (reference sequence). The CDR3 is 13 amino acids. V was pared by 0 bases and J by 4 bases, with 9 bases between.

The V call is TRBV2, the J call TRBJ2-6; 10 nucleotides line up with TRBD1. V trimming: 5 bases; J trimming: 0 bases; junction bases outside the gene matches: 4. The germline V gene encodes CDR1 SNHLY and CDR2 FYNNEI. This CDR3 has 17 amino acids. The CDR3 coding sequence is TGTGCCAGCAGTCGTGGACAGGGGGTCTCTGGGGCCAACGTCCTGACTTTC. Encoded protein: CASSRGQGVSGANVLTF.

The genes are TRBV19 and TRBJ2-1; 11 bases align to TRBD2. V shed 1 base, J shed 4 bases, and the junction held 6 bases outside the gene matches. CDR3 length: 17 amino acids. Germline values: CDR1 LNHDA, CDR2 SQIVND (reference sequence). The CDR3 bases are TGTGCCAGTAGTATAGTTGCTAGCGGGGGGCTTTACAATGAGCAGTTCTTC. It translates to CASSIVASGGLYNEQFF.

This clonotype has only a few counts. The chain combines TRBV5-6 with TRBJ2-3; D tentatively fits TRBD1 or TRBD2 (5 bases each). The V end lost 4 bases, the J end lost 2 bases, and 26 bases lay between the germline ends. This CDR3 contains 19 residues. Germline lookup yields CDR1 SGHDT and CDR2 YYEEEE. The CDR3 region is CASSPTTPFWGFPTDTQYF. The CDR3 DNA is TGTGCCAGCAGCCCGACTACTCCCTTCTGGGGGTTCCCCACAGATACGCAGTATTTT.

This clonotype was recorded once. The gene calls are TRBV30 and TRBJ2-3, with D perhaps given as TRBD1 or TRBD2 (5 bases each). Germline loops: CDR1 GTSNPN, CDR2 SVGIG (reference sequence). Between the trimmed V and J ends, which lost 3 bases and 6 bases, there was a span of 25 bases. The CDR3 totals 17 residues. CDR3 amino acids: CAWRDGATSYDGDTQYF. The CDR3 nucleotides are TGTGCCTGGAGGGACGGGGCCACCTCTTATGATGGGGATACGCAGTATTTT.

The rearrangement joins TRBV4-1 to TRBJ2-7, with D unclear. CDR1 is MGHRA and CDR2 is YSYEKL in the germline V gene. The CDR3 loop spans 15 amino acids. V lost 3 bases to trimming and J lost 0 bases, with 12 bases between them. CDR3 in amino acids: CASSQGALSSYEQYF. The CDR3 DNA follows: TGCGCCAGCAGCCAGGGCGCCTTAAGCTCCTACGAGCAGTACTTC.

DNA of the CDR3: TGTGCCAGCAGTTTCGGGTTTCTCGTCGGGGGCACAGATACGCAGTATTTT. Protein: CASSFGFLVGGTDTQYF. The chain links TRBV28 to TRBJ2-3; D is perhaps TRBD2 (5 bases). CDR3 length: 17 amino acids. Trimming pared 3 bases from V and 1 base from J, leaving 17 bases between. CDR1 and CDR2 (germline): MDHEN, SYDVKM.

This chain joins TRBV12-3 or TRBV12-4 and TRBJ2-7; no clear D. V shed 5 bases and J shed 5 bases, with 16 bases lying between them. There are 14 residues in the CDR3. The chain's CDR3 is CASSERDQTDEQYF. The CDR3 region has the DNA TGTGCCAGCAGTGAACGAGACCAAACCGACGAGCAGTACTTC.

This chain connects TRBV7-8 to TRBJ1-1; 7 nucleotides match TRBD1. Germline loops: CDR1 SGHVS, CDR2 FQNEAQ. The CDR3 has 13 amino acids. The V and J ends lost 5 bases and 6 bases, in that order; junction bases with no gene match: 6. The chain's CDR3 is CASSNLGQPEAFF. In DNA form, the CDR3 reads TGTGCCAGCAGCAACCTGGGACAGCCTGAAGCTTTCTTT.

This chain links TRBV7-8 with TRBJ1-1; the D gene is possibly TRBD1 (5 bases). V was trimmed by 4 bases and J by 0 bases, leaving 15 bases between them. CDR1 and CDR2 (germline): SGHVS, FQNEAQ. This CDR3 is 16 amino acids long. The CDR3 reads CASSSTVNLMNTEAFF. The CDR3 DNA sequence: TGTGCCAGCAGCTCGACAGTGAACCTAATGAACACTGAAGCTTTCTTT. Drawing the rest from reference TRBV7-8 and TRBJ1-1, the complete variable domain is GAGVSQSPRYKVAKRGQDVALRCDPISGHVSLFWYQQALGQGPEFLTYFQNEAQLDKSGLPSDRFFAERPEGSVSTLKIQRTQQEDSAVYLCASSSTVNLMNTEAFFGQGTRLTVV.

The V and J genes are TRBV2 and TRBJ1-2; no clear D gene. Germline-derived CDR1 and CDR2 are SNHLY and FYNNEI. There are 13 residues in the CDR3. Trimming removed 10 bases from V and 7 bases from J, with 19 bases in between. The CDR3 nucleotides read TGTGCCATCGCCTCTGATCAGTCGGCTGGCTACACCTTC. It is translated as CAIASDQSAGYTF.

The chain combines TRBV5-1 with TRBJ2-1; TRBD2 matches at 7 bases. Germline lookup yields CDR1 SGHRS and CDR2 YFSETQ. This CDR3 region has 17 residues. Trimming at V came to 2 bases and at J to 8 bases, leaving 16 bases not matched to a gene. CDR3 nucleotides: TGCGCCAGCAGCTTCTACGTTGACAAGCGGGATGGAGATGAGCAGTTCTTC. Its translation is CASSFYVDKRDGDEQFF.

Written as DNA, the CDR3 is TGTGCCAGCAACCGACTCGGGGAGCCCCAGCATTTT. Translating gives CASNRLGEPQHF. The J gene is TRBJ1-5, the V gene TRBV12-3 or TRBV12-4; no clear D. The length of the CDR3 is 12 residues. V lost 7 bases to trimming and J lost 8 bases, with 12 bases between them.

The chain employs TRBV18 and TRBJ2-3, with 7 bases fitting TRBD1. With 5 bases clipped from V and 2 bases from J, the junction kept 4 bases outside the gene matches. The CDR3 sequence is 14 residues long. Germline CDR1 and CDR2: KGHSH and LQKENI. CDR3 residues: CASSLDRTTDTQYF. As DNA, the CDR3 is TGTGCCAGCTCATTGGACAGGACCACAGATACGCAGTATTTT. Looking up the rest from reference TRBV18 and TRBJ2-3 gives the full variable domain: NAGVMQNPRHLVRRRGQEARLRCSPMKGHSHVYWYRQLPEEGLKFMVYLQKENIIDESGMPKERFSAEFPKEGPSILRIQQVVRGDSAAYFCASSLDRTTDTQYFGPGTRLTVL.

V is TRBV6-5 and J is TRBJ1-5; D ambiguous. CDR1 is MNHEY, CDR2 SVGAGI, per germline. V was cut by 2 bases and J by 7 bases, with 12 bases left in between. This CDR3 has 14 residues. The CDR3 loop reads CASSYEIGWQPQHF. The CDR3 coding sequence is TGTGCCAGCAGTTACGAGATTGGGTGGCAGCCCCAGCATTTT.

This chain joins TRBV13 and TRBJ2-1; tentative D call: TRBD2 (5 bases). Trimming pared 5 bases from V and 8 bases from J, leaving 22 bases between. CDR3 length equals 16 residues. Germline CDR1 PRHDT, CDR2 FYEKMQ (reference sequence). CDR3 sequence reads: CASSPARRGGIYEQFF. The CDR3 DNA reads as TGTGCCAGCAGCCCCGCTAGGAGAGGAGGTATATATGAGCAGTTCTTC.

This clonotype was detected once. The chain uses TRBV12-3 or TRBV12-4 and TRBJ1-1; D call uncertain. CDR3 length: 15 amino acids. V was shortened by 6 bases and J by 1 base, with 15 bases between the two germline ends. CDR3 sequence (DNA): TGTGCCAGCAGGGCCGCGCGGAGCTCGAACACTGAAGCTTTCTTT. This gives the protein CASRAARSSNTEAFF.

This rearrangement joins TRBV18 to TRBJ2-4; D is perhaps TRBD1 (5 bases). The CDR3 is made up of 12 amino acids. Germline V gene data show CDR1 as KGHSH and CDR2 as LQKENI. V was shortened by 3 bases and J by 8 bases, with 8 bases between the two germline ends. The CDR3 region is CASSPAGYIQYF. For the CDR3, the DNA is TGTGCCAGCTCACCGGCAGGGTACATTCAGTACTTC.

This CDR3 reads CASSLPYEQYF. The CDR3 DNA reads as TGTGCCAGCAGTTTGCCCTACGAGCAGTACTTC. The chain uses TRBV27 and TRBJ2-7; D not certain. Germline values: CDR1 MNHEY, CDR2 SMNVEV (reference sequence). The CDR3 extends over 11 amino acids. V was trimmed by 3 bases and J by 2 bases, leaving 2 bases between them.

J is TRBJ1-1 and V is TRBV12-3 or TRBV12-4; D possibly corresponds to TRBD1 (6 bases). Trimming took 6 bases from V and 1 from J, leaving 12 bases between them. The CDR3 totals 14 residues. CDR3 sequence (DNA): TGTGCCAGCAGCCCCAGGACAGCGAACACTGAAGCTTTCTTT. Its protein product is CASSPRTANTEAFF.